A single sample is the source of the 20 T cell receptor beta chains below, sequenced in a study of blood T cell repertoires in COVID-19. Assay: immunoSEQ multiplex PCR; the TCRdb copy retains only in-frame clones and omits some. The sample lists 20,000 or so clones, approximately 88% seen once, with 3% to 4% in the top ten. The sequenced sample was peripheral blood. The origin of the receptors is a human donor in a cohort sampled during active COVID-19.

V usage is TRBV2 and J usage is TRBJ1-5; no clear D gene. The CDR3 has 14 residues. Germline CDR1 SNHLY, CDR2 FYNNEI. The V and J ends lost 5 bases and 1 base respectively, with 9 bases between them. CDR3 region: CASSMVRSNQPQHF. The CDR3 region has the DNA TGTGCCAGCAGTATGGTGCGGAGCAATCAGCCCCAGCATTTT. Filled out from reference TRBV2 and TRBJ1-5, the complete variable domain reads EPEVTQTPSHQVTQMGQEVILRCVPISNHLYFYWYRQILGQKVEFLVSFYNNEISEKSEIFDDQFSVERPDGSNFTLKIRSTKLEDSAMYFCASSMVRSNQPQHFGDGTRLSIL.

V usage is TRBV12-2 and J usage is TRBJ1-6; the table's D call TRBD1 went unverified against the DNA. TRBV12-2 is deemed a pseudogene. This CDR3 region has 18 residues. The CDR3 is CASRLGPGQGACGSPLHF. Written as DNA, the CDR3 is TGTGCAAGTCGCTTAGGCCCGGGACAGGGGGCTTGCGGTTCACCCCTCCACTTT.

The DNA for the CDR3 is TGCAGCGCCACCTCAACGGGAGGGTTTTCAGAGCAGTACTTC. Residues: CSATSTGGFSEQYF. This chain uses TRBV29-1 with TRBJ2-7; TRBD2 agrees at 8 bases. Per germline, CDR1 SQVTM and CDR2 ANQGSEA. The CDR3 is made up of 14 amino acids. V dropped 7 bases and J dropped 7; count of bases not matched to a gene: 15.

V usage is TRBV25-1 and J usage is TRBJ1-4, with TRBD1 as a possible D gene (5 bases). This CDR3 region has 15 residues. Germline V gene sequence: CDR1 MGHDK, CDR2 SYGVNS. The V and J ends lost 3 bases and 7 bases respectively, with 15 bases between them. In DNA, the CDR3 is TGTGCCAGCAGTGAGTTGACAGCGAGCCCTGAAAAACTGTTTTTT. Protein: CASSELTASPEKLFF.

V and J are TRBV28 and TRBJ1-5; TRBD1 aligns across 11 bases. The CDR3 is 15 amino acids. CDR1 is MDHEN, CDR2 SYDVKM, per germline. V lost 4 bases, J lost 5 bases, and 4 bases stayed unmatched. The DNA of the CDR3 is TGTGCCAGCAGTTGGGGACAGGGGGGGGATCAGCCCCAGCATTTT. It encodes CASSWGQGGDQPQHF.

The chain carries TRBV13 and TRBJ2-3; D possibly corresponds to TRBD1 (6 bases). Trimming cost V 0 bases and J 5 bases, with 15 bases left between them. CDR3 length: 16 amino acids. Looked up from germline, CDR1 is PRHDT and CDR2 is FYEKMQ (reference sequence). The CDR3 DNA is TGTGCCAGCAGCTTAGGCCTCGGACAGTTTAAAGATACGCAGTATTTT. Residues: CASSLGLGQFKDTQYF. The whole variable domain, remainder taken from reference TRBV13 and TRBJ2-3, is AAGVIQSPRHLIKEKRETATLKCYPIPRHDTVYWYQQGPGQDPQFLISFYEKMQSDKGSIPDRFSAQQFSDYHSELNMSSLELGDSALYFCASSLGLGQFKDTQYFGPGTRLTVL.

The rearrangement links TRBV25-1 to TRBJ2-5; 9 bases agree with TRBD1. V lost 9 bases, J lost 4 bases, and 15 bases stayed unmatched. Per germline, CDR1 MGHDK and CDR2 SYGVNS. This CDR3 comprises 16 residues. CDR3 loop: CASSGAGTGSRETQYF. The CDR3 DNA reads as TGTGCCAGTTCAGGGGCCGGGACAGGGAGTAGAGAGACCCAGTACTTC.

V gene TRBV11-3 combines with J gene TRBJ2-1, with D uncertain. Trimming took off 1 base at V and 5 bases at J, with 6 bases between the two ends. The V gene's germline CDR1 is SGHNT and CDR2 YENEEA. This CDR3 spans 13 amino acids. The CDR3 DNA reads TGTGCCAGCAGCTTAGGGCTTAACAATGAGCAGTTCTTC. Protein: CASSLGLNNEQFF.

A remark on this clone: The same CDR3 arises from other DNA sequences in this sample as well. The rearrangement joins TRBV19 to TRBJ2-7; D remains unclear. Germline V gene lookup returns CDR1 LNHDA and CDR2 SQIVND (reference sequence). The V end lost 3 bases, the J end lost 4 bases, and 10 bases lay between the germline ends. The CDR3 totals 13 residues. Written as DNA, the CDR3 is TGTGCCAGTAGTATGATAGGCGGATACGAGCAGTACTTC. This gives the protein CASSMIGGYEQYF. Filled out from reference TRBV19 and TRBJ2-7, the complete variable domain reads DGGITQSPKYLFRKEGQNVTLSCEQNLNHDAMYWYRQDPGQGLRLIYYSQIVNDFQKGDIAEGYSVSREKKESFPLTVTSAQKNPTAFYLCASSMIGGYEQYFGPGTRLTVT.

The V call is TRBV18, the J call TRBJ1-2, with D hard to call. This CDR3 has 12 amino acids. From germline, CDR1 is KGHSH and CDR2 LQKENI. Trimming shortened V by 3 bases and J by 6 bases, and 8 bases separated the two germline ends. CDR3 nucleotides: TGTGCCAGCTCACCCTCCGGGGATGGCTACACCTTC. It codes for CASSPSGDGYTF.

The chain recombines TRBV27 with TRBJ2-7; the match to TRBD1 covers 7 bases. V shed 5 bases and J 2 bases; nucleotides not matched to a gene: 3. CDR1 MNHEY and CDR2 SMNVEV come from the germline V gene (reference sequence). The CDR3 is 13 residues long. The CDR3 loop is CASSPGQTYEQYF. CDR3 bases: TGTGCCAGCAGTCCGGGACAGACCTACGAGCAGTACTTC.

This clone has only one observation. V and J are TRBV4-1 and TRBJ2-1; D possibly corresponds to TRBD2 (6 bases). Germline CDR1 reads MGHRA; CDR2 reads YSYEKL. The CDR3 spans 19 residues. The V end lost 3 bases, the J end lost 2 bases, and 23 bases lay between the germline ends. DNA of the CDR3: TGCGCCAGCAGCCAGTATGCCCCTGGGACTGCCGTCGCCTACAATGAGCAGTTCTTC. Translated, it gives CASSQYAPGTAVAYNEQFF.

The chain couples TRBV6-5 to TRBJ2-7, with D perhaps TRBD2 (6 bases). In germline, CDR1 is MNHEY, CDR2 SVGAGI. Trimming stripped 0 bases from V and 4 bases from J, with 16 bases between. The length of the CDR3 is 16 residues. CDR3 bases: TGTGCCAGCAGTTACTCGACGGGTCGCGGGGCTTACGAGCAGTACTTC. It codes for CASSYSTGRGAYEQYF.

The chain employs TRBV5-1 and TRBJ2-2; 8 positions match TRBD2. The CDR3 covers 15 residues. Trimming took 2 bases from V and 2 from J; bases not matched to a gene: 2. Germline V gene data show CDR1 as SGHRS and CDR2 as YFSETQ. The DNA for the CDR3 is TGCGCCAGCAGCTTAGGGACTAGTAACACCGGGGAGCTGTTTTTT. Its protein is CASSLGTSNTGELFF.

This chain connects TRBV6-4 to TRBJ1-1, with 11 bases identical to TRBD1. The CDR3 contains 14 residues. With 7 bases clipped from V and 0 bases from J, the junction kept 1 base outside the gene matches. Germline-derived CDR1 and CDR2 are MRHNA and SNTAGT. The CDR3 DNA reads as TGTGCCAGCAAGGGACAGGGGGTGAACACTGAAGCTTTCTTT. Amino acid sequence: CASKGQGVNTEAFF.

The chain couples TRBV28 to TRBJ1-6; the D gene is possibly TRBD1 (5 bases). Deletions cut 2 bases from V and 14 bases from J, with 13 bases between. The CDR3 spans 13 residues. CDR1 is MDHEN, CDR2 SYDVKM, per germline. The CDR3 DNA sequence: TGTGCCAGCAGTTTAGATGGGGGGGTAACCCTCCACTTT. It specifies CASSLDGGVTLHF.

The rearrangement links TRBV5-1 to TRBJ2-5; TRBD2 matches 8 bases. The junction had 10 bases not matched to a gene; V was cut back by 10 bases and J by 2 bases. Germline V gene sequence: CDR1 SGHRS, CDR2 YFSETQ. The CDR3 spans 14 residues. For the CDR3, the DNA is TGCGCCGGGTCTCCGGGACTAGGACAAGAGACCCAGTACTTC. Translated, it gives CAGSPGLGQETQYF.

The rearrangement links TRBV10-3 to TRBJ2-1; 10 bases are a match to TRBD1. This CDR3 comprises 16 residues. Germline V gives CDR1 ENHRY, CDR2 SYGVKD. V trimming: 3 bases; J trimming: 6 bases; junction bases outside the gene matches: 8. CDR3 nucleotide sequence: TGTGCCATCAGTGACAAGGGACAGGGGATTGGCAATGAGCAGTTCTTC. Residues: CAISDKGQGIGNEQFF.

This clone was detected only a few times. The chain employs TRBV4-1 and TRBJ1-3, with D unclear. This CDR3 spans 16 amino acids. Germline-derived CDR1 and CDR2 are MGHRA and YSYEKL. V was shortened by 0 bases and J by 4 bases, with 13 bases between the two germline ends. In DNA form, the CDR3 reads TGCGCCAGCAGCCAAGATTCCCCAGCGATAGGAAACACCATATATTTT. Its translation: CASSQDSPAIGNTIYF.

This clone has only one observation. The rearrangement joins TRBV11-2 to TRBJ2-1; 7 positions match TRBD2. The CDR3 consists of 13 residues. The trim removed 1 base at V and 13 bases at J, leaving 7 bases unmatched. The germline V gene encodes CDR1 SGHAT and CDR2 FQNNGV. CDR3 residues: CASSLGGRAVQFF. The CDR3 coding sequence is TGTGCCAGCAGCTTAGGAGGGAGGGCCGTTCAGTTCTTC. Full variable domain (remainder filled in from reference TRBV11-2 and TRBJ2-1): EAGVAQSPRYKIIEKRQSVAFWCNPISGHATLYWYQQILGQGPKLLIQFQNNGVVDDSQLPKDRFSAERLKGVDSTLKIQPAKLEDSAVYLCASSLGGRAVQFFGPGTRLTVL.